This T cell receptor beta chain was sequenced in a study of CD8+ T cells in alopecia areata. Study-level background: Tofacitinib ran for 6 to 18 months before 6 months off drug. General study results and limits: Treatment with tofacitinib significantly lowered scalp clonality and reduced expanded CD8+ clones among the top 100.

Notes on this clone: Its antigen is unknown.

V was clipped by 7 bases and J by 6 bases; unmatched bases: 18. The CDR3 is 16 amino acids. Germline lookup yields CDR1 SQVTM and CDR2 ANQGSEA. TCR sequencing used cDNA made by reverse transcription of extracted RNA. Assay used: immunoSEQ multiplex PCR; TCRdb lists only in-frame clones, some missing. The table shows about 160,000 clones, with under 70% occurring only once. Treatment in this sample: oral pan-JAK inhibitor, 5-10 mg twice daily. This sequence joins TRBV29-1 and TRBJ2-1; 7 bases align to TRBD1. The receptor comes from a human donor with alopecia areata. Sample: CD4+ T cells sorted from blood, taken at week 4, from a patient treated with tofacitinib. CDR3 amino acids: CSGGRDSSPRLNEQFF. CDR3 bases: TGCAGCGGAGGCCGGGACAGTTCCCCCCGCCTCAATGAGCAGTTCTTC.